A single TCR beta chain is shown here with its context. This sample was taken from a study of blood T cell repertoires in COVID-19. In the study overall: Nucleic acid was either cDNA or gDNA, and it came from T cells, B-cell-depleted T cells, or PBMCs.

Some clones are missing from TCRdb's copy, which holds only in-frame ones; the method was immunoSEQ multiplex PCR. The profile shows around 300,000 clones, approximately 90% of them singletons. This CDR3 is 13 amino acids long. In germline, CDR1 is DFQATT, CDR2 SNEGSKA (reference sequence). Trimming at V came to 3 bases and at J to 2 bases, leaving 2 bases not matched to a gene. V and J are TRBV20-1 and TRBJ2-7; 9 bases are a match to TRBD2. The sequence derives from a man between 18 and 29 years old with active or convalescent COVID-19. The specimen sequenced was peripheral blood. The CDR3: CSASASGAYEQYF. CDR3 sequence (DNA): TGCAGTGCTAGTGCTAGCGGGGCCTACGAGCAGTACTTC.